This TCR beta chain was recorded in a study of human thymus T cells. Here immunoSEQ multiplex PCR was the method, and the copy in TCRdb shows in-frame clones only, minus some. The sample lists some 120,000 clones, about 95% occurring once. Corrective cardiac surgery supplied the resected thymus tissue. Having surgery to correct congenital heart defects, healthy Finnish infants acted as the donors. Concerning this clone: What it recognizes is unknown.

The CDR3 extends over 14 amino acids. Germline CDR1 and CDR2: MDHEN and SYDVKM. V shed 6 bases and J shed 4 bases, with 13 bases lying between them. Study conclusions and caveats: Within thymic and blood repertoires, V and J gene usage appeared to be biased. Unrelated individuals had highly overlapping thymic repertoires, as reported in related research.

The TCR sequence derives from a boy less than two years old with a congenital heart defect but otherwise immunologically healthy. The chain links TRBV28 to TRBJ2-1, with a weak D call TRBD1 (7 bases). Sequences were obtained from thymus tissue. CDR3 bases: TGTGCCAGCAGAGACAGGGAGGTGTACAATGAGCAGTTCTTC. Amino acids: CASRDREVYNEQFF.